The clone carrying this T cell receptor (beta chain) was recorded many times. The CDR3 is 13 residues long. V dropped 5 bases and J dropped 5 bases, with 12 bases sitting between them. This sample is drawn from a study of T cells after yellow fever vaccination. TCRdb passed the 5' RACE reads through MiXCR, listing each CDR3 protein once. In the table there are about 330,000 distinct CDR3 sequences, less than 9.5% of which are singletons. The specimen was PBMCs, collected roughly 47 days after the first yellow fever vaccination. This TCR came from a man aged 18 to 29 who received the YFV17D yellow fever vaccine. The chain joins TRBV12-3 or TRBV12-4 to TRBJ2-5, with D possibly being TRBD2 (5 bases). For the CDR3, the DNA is TGTGCCAGCAGTGGGTCTAGCCGGGAGACCCAGTACTTC. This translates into CASSGSSRETQYF.